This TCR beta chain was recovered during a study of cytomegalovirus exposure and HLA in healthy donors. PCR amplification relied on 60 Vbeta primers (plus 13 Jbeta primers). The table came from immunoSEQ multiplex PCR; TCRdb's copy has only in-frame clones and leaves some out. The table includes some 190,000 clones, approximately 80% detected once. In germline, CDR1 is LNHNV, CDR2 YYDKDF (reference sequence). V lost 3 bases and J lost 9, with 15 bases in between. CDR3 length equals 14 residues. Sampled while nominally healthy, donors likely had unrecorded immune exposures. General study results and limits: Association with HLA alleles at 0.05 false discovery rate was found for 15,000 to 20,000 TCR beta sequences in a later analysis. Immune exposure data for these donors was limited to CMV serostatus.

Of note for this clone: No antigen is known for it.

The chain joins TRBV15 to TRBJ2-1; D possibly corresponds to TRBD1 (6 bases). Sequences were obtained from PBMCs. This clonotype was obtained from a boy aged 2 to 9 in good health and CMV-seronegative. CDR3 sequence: CATSSPAGVSEQFF. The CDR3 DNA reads TGTGCCACCAGCAGTCCGGCAGGGGTAAGTGAGCAGTTCTTC.